This entry concerns a single T cell receptor (beta chain). Its antigen remains unidentified. Base quality data are lacking; no much larger clone is found one base away. This record belongs to a study of cytomegalovirus exposure and HLA in healthy donors (dated by TCRdb to 2016 to 2017). Study-wide context: In an earlier analysis of under 600 of the donors, approximately 300 Gb of sequence data and some 100 million unique TCR beta sequences from about 179 million T cells were reported. An early release covering more than 500 HLA-typed donors comprised approximately 290 gigabases of sequencing data and tens of millions of unique TCR sequences. Among the 398 genotyped donors, around 79% belonged to the genetic ancestry cluster associated with self-reported Caucasian donors. The study aimed to test whether cataloging public T cell receptors could reveal signatures of past pathogen exposure. The study used immunosequencing to profile the T cell repertoires of several hundred subjects and linked those repertoires to cytomegalovirus serostatus. A separate validation cohort of roughly 120 different subjects was used in addition to the roughly 700-subject first cohort. To predict cytomegalovirus infection status, the study brought together high-throughput TCR immunosequencing, statistical association of individual TCRs with disease status, and machine learning. To study patterns of TCR occurrence, a later analysis re-analyzed previously published TCR beta repertoires from just over 650 donors and added high-resolution HLA genotyping. In the later analysis, no new phenotypic data were used to find candidate immune exposures; instead, reliance was placed on TCR beta sequences and their occurrence across donors. To decide whether each TCR beta V gene segment behaved as functional or pseudogenic, an earlier analysis of over 500 of the donors relied on high-throughput TCR beta sequencing. Donor age, sex, ethnicity and CMV serostatus were collected together with the repertoire data. Genome-wide SNP genotypes for about 65% of the 666 donors were used in a later genetic analysis, which treated that subset as a discovery cohort. All discovery cohort repertoires had been generated using a single sequencing platform. HLA typing covered class I and class II loci at four-digit resolution. The number of typed donors differed by locus: roughly 629-640 for A, B, C, DRB1 and DQB1; 500 to 550 for DQA1; over 600 for DPA1; and around 490 for DPB1. Because of strong linkage in the cohort, roughly five DR-DQ haplotypes were treated as single units for association and clustering. Among 398 genotyped donors of the cohort, an average of around 240,000 unique TCR beta nucleotide sequences were sequenced per donor, roughly 20% of them non-productive.

The cohort comprised fewer than 750 healthy bone marrow donors. All cohort members were sampled while nominally healthy, although unrecorded immune exposures were likely present. The donor tested CMV seronegative, placing the donor among the 350 to 400 seronegative members of the cohort. Each donor provided a peripheral blood sample, and peripheral blood mononuclear cells were used for TCR beta sequencing. Genomic DNA was extracted from the blood cell samples with the Qiagen DNeasy Blood Extraction Kit. The full study reports these points: Compared with equally common non-associated chains, HLA-associated TCR beta chains in a later analysis were more clonally expanded and had lower generation probabilities. Only TCR beta chains were sequenced in this cohort, and the absence of alpha or paired-chain data limited detectable features. The classifier was reported to diagnose cytomegalovirus status with high specificity and sensitivity in both the original cohort and the validation cohort. When HLA alleles, especially DR and DQ, strongly co-occurred, TCR associations were difficult to assign to individual alleles. Across donors, most TCR sequences were observed very rarely, whereas some public TCRs were present in many individuals. Because counts were too low, more than 15 rarely observed V segments, including chromosome 9 orphons, were excluded from the earlier analysis of roughly 580 of the donors. The study gave a list of 150 to 200 TCR beta chains associated with cytomegalovirus. The sequencing pipeline was judged likely to have produced a cluster of highly shared sequence variants as a technical artifact. The presence/absence analyses assumed that sequencing depth was roughly uniform across donors, and that assumption may not be true. Most CMV-associated TCR beta chains appeared to be HLA-restricted in a later analysis, and the HLA associations seemed to be driven largely by CMV exposure. According to a later analysis, TCR association rates differed among HLA loci, with DRB1 alleles showing the most associated TCRs and HLA-C alleles showing the fewest. According to a later genetic analysis, donors in an Asian-associated ancestry cluster had fewer N-insertions in productive TCRs than the roughly 670-donor mean. In a later analysis, several top co-occurrence clusters were reported to appear linked to parvovirus B19, influenza, CMV and Epstein-Barr virus. V-gene and J-gene trimming of TCR beta chains was associated with a missense DCLRE1C variant in a later genetic analysis, and the association was replicated in an independent cohort. A few of the identified cytomegalovirus-associated TCR beta chains were confirmed in vitro to be specific for cytomegalovirus antigens. Linkage disequilibrium might explain the correlated functional status among segregating V segments, but an unknown experimental factor could not be excluded. The authors suggested that the approach could potentially be generalized to other disease states and immunological phenotypes. Specific HLA alleles were associated with 15,000 to 20,000 TCR beta sequences at a false discovery rate of 0.05 in a later analysis. CMV serostatus was the only immune exposure information available for the cohort. Some IMGT-functional V segments, including TRBV6-2 and TRBV6-3, could not be told apart with the 87-base-pair reads, so those segments were excluded. An earlier analysis of 587 of the donors showed that most TCR beta V segments appeared in productive rearrangements either about 90% or about 30% of the time, which broadly matched IMGT annotations. Because some donors lacked HLA typing at each locus, the association tests relied only on the typed subset. A further reported finding was that TCR beta sequences accurately predicted the HLA-A and HLA-B alleles for most subjects in the first cohort.

The CDR3 starts with the cysteine, ends with the phenylalanine, and has 19 residues. The DNA shown is the 57-base CDR3, in frame from base 1. Sequences SGDLS (CDR1) and YYNGEE (CDR2) are obtained from the germline V gene. Trimming removed 3 bases from V and 4 bases from J, leaving 28 bases between the germline ends. Library creation used the immunoSEQ multiplex PCR assay. A mixture of 60 forward primers for TCR Vbeta segments and 13 reverse primers for TCR Jbeta segments was used in the multiplex PCR. The CDR3 region of rearranged TCR beta genes was amplified from genomic DNA with a multiplex PCR assay. Amplified TCR beta libraries were sequenced as 87-base-pair reads on the Illumina HiSeq System. The paper's processing steps were these. Across the roughly 640 repertoires, a later analysis counted 80 million or so unique TCR beta chains, some 11 million of which were shared by at least two donors. Raw reads were error-corrected and collapsed into unique sequences by a nearest-neighbor algorithm in which closely related sequences were merged to remove PCR and sequencing errors. CDR3 sequences were aligned to IMGT reference sequences to assign V, D and J gene segments. Each retained sequence needed at least a six-nucleotide match to both a V gene segment and a J gene segment. Rearrangements were classified as productive when the CDR3 lacked stop codons and remained in frame with V and J, and all other rearrangements were classified as non-productive. CDR3 was defined by IMGT convention, running from the second conserved V-encoded cysteine to the conserved J-encoded phenylalanine. The earlier analysis of 500 to 650 of the donors excluded any sequence lacking an unambiguous match to a single V gene segment. In an earlier analysis of roughly 500 of the donors, V segments were called functional above 56.7% productive rearrangements and were called segregating when the between-donor standard deviation exceeded 5%. A statistical classification framework was built for diagnosing cytomegalovirus status from the catalog of TCR beta chain sequences. A later analysis assigned V and J genes by comparing TCR nucleotide sequences with IMGT/GENE-DB human TR gene sequences. Using the TCRdist pipeline, a later analysis assigned CDR3 sequences along with most-parsimonious VDJ recombination scenarios. In a later analysis, every TCR beta chain was defined by the combination of its CDR3 amino acid sequence and its V-gene family, and reads without a unique V-gene family were dropped. To address suspected cross-contamination and a sequencing artifact, a later analysis removed approximately 590 highly shared, low-generation-probability nucleotide sequences. A later analysis calculated a clonal expansion index for each public chain from normalized within-repertoire ranks of inferred template counts. In a later analysis, generation probabilities were computed with a VDJ recombination model fitted to out-of-frame rearrangements, and the resulting probabilities were checked against IGoR. In a later analysis, hypergeometric tests were used to score TCR-TCR, TCR-HLA and TCR-CMV co-occurrence, with a repertoire-size bias correction applied to TCR pairs. To estimate false discovery rates, a later analysis permuted the HLA or CMV assignments 20 times. In a later analysis, co-occurring TCRs were grouped using DBSCAN, and TCRdist sequence similarity was added for clustering within HLA-allele-positive subsets. Repertoires with fewer than 30,000 or more than 120,000 public chains were left out of co-occurrence clustering, as were five repertoires with anomalous nucleotide sharing. This is the immuneACCESS table as TCRdb keeps it, with only in-frame sequences that have V and J called. A part of the clones is gone; compared with another copy, unresolved V genes explain less than half, and the rest is unexplained. For V, J and clone size, that table is used; D and trimming come from the DNA. For this sample there are about 180,000 clones; around 82% appear just once. The ten largest clones represent 0.38% of the sample.

The sample consisted of PBMCs. The TCR sequence derives from a boy aged 2 to 10 in good health and CMV-seronegative. The V and J segments used are TRBV9 and TRBJ1-2, with the identity of the D gene unclear. The CDR3: CASSAPPHKALSLFYGYTF. The DNA sequence follows: TGTGCCAGCAGCGCCCCACCCCACAAAGCACTATCCCTTTTCTATGGCTACACCTTC.